The present TCR beta chain was sequenced within a study of shared clonotypes between healthy human individuals. Study-level background: Per donor, three plates held CD4 naive cells, three held CD4 memory, two held CD8 naive and one held CD8 memory.

CDR3 length: 14 amino acids. The V and J ends lost 6 bases and 5 bases respectively, with 13 bases between them. Germline CDR1 and CDR2: MDHEN and SYDVKM. Deep was the level at which the assay was run. TCRdb keeps only in-frame clones here, not all; method: immunoSEQ multiplex PCR. The sample shows roughly 570,000 clones, nearly 98% of them seen only once. The naive CD8 fraction comprised CD45RO-negative cells positively selected for CCR7 and excluded terminally differentiated effector memory CD45RA+ cells. The study, taken as a whole, reports: What naive subsets generally showed was a larger estimated richness than memory subsets showed. Compared with clonotypes that all four donors shared, non-shared clonotypes had lower generation probabilities.

To note about this clone: The target antigen is unknown.

The chain is built from TRBV28 and TRBJ2-2, with D possibly being TRBD2 (5 bases). The origin of this receptor is a man under 40 in good health. What was sequenced was naive CD8+ T cells sorted from blood. CDR3 DNA sequence: TGTGCCAGCAGAAAGACTGGCGGGACCGGGGAGCTGTTTTTT. Amino acid sequence: CASRKTGGTGELFF. The variable domain in full, with the rest retrieved from reference TRBV28 and TRBJ2-2, is DVKVTQSSRYLVKRTGEKVFLECVQDMDHENMFWYRQDPGLGLRLIYFSYDVKMKEKGDIPEGYSVSREKKERFSLILESASTNQTSMYLCASRKTGGTGELFFGEGSRLTVL.